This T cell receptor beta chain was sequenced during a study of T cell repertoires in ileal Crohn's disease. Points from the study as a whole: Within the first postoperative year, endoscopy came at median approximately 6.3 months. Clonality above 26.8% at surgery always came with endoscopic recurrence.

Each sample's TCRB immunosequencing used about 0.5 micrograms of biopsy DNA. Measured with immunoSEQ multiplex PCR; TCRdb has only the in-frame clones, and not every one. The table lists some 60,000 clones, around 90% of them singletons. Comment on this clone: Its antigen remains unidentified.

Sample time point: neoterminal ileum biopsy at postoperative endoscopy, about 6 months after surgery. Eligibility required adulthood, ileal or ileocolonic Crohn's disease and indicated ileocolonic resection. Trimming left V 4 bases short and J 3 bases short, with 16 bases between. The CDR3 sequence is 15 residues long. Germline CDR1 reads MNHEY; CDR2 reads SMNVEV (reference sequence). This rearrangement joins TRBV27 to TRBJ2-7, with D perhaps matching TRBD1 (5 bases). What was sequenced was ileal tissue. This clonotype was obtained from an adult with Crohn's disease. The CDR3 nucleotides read TGTGCCAGCAGTTCGGTAGACAGCTTACACTACGAGCAGTACTTC. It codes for CASSSVDSLHYEQYF.